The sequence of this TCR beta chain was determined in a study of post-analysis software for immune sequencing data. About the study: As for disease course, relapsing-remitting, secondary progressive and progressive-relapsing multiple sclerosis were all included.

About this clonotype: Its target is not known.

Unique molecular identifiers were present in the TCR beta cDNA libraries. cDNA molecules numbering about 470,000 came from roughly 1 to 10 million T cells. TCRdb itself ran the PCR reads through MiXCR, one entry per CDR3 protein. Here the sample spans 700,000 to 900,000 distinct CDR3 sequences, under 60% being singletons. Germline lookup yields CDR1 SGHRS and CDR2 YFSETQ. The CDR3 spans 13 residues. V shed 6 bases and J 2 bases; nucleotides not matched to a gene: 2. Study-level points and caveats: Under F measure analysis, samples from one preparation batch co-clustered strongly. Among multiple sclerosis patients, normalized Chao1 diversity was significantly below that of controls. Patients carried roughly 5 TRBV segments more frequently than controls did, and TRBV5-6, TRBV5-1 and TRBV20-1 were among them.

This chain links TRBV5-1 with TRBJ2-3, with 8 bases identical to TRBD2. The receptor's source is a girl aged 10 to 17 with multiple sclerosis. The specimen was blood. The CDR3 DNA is TGCGCCAGCAACGGGAGGGCCACAGATACGCAGTATTTT. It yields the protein CASNGRATDTQYF. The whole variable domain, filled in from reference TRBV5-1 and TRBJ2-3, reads KAGVTQTPRYLIKTRGQQVTLSCSPISGHRSVSWYQQTPGQGLQFLFEYFSETQRNKGNFPGRFSGRQFSNSRSEMNVSTLELGDSALYLCASNGRATDTQYFGPGTRLTVL.